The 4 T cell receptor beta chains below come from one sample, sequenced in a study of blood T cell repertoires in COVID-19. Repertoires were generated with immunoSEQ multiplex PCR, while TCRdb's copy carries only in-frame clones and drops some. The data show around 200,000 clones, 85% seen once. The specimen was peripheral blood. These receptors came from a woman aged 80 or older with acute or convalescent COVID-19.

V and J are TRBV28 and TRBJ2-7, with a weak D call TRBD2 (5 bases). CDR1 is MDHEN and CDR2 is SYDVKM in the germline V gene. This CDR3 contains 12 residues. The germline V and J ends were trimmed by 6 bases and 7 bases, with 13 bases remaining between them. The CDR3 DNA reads TGTGCCAGCAGACGTGCTTCGGGAGAGCAGTACTTC. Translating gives CASRRASGEQYF.

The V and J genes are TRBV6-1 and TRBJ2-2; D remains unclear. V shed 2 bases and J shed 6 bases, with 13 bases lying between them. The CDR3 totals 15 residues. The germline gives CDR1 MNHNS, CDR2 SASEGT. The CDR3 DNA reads TGTGCCAGCAGTGAAATCTCGAGTGTACCCGGGGAGCTGTTTTTT. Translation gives CASSEISSVPGELFF.

The CDR3 coding sequence is TGTGCCAGCAGCTTAACTCCCCGAACTGCGCAGTATTTT. The encoded protein is CASSLTPRTAQYF. The chain uses TRBV7-3 and TRBJ2-3; D call uncertain. Germline loops: CDR1 SGHTA, CDR2 FQGTGA. The CDR3 length is 13 residues. Trimming pared 0 bases from V and 10 bases from J, leaving 11 bases between.

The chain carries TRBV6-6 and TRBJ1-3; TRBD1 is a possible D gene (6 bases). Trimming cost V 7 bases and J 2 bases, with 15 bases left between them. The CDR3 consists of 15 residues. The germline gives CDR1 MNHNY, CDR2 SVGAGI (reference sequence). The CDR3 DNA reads TGTGCCAGCACCGTTATACAGGGCCCTGGAAACACCATATATTTT. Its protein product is CASTVIQGPGNTIYF.